Listed below are T cell receptor beta chains from one sample, sequenced in a study of radiation and T cells in renal cell carcinoma. The data were produced by immunoSEQ multiplex PCR, yet TCRdb's version contains in-frame clones alone and is incomplete. Of about 100,000 clones listed, 84% were seen once; the top ten hold approximately 6.9%. The starting material was blood, obtained from a patient whose treatment included radiotherapy and nephrectomy. These receptors were collected from a man in his sixties with renal cell carcinoma. The CDR3 runs from the conserved cysteine through the conserved F or W. The order of the fields is D gene, V gene, J gene, clone size, CDR3 DNA, CDR3 protein. The D gene is left open where the match is weak. Where a row states a size, it is once, few, many or the class of an expanded clone; other rows omit it.

TRBD2	TRBV5-1	TRBJ2-7	NA	TGCGCCAGCAGCTTGGGGGCTAGCGGTTTCCGAAGGGCCTACGAGCAGTACTTC	CASSLGASGFRRAYEQYF
NA	TRBV6-5	TRBJ2-7	NA	TGTGCCAGCCGTGTCAAGGCAGGGGCAGGAGAGCAGTACTTC	CASRVKAGAGEQYF
TRBD2	TRBV19	TRBJ2-1	NA	TGTGCCAGTAAGTTCCTAGCGGGAGAGGGACTATCAGCTGAGCAGTTCTTC	CASKFLAGEGLSAEQFF
NA	TRBV5-6	TRBJ2-3	NA	TGTGCCAGCAGCTTGGACACAGGGATTAACACAGATACGCAGTATTTT	CASSLDTGINTDTQYF
NA	TRBV30	TRBJ1-3	once	TGTGCCTGGAGTGTAGGGCTGACCTCTGGAAACACCATATATTTT	CAWSVGLTSGNTIYF
NA	TRBV7-6	TRBJ1-4	NA	TGTGCCAGCAGCTCTTGGGGGGAAAAACTGTTTTTT	CASSSWGEKLFF
NA	TRBV5-1	TRBJ2-1	NA	TGCGCCAGCAGCTTAGACAACCCGCCCTCCAATGAGCAGTTCTTC	CASSLDNPPSNEQFF
NA	TRBV11-2	TRBJ2-7	NA	TGTGCCAGCAGCTTAGTACAAGTCTACGAGCAGTACTTC	CASSLVQVYEQYF
NA	TRBV19	TRBJ2-5	NA	TGTGCCAGTAGTATAGGCAGCACTCCTCAAGAGACCCAGTACTTC	CASSIGSTPQETQYF
NA	TRBV5-1	TRBJ2-7	NA	TGCGCCAGCAGCTCGGGACCTGGCTACGAGCAGTACTTC	CASSSGPGYEQYF
NA	TRBV9	TRBJ1-6	NA	TGTGCCAGCAGCGTAGAGCAGGCTAATTCACCCCTCCACTTT	CASSVEQANSPLHF
NA	TRBV10-3	TRBJ2-5	NA	TGTGCCATCAGTGATGGGAGGGGGGGAGAGACCCAGTACTTC	CAISDGRGGETQYF
TRBD2	TRBV10-2	TRBJ2-7	NA	TGCGCCAGCAGGGGAGGGTACGAGCAGTACTTC	CASRGGYEQYF
TRBD1	TRBV19	TRBJ1-5	NA	TGTGCCAGTAGTCCGATGGACAGGATCTATAGCAATCAGCCCCAGCATTTT	CASSPMDRIYSNQPQHF
NA	TRBV15	TRBJ2-5	NA	TGTGCCACCAGCCGGACAGTCACCCAAGAGACCCAGTACTTC	CATSRTVTQETQYF
NA	TRBV5-3	TRBJ2-4	NA	TGTGCCAGAAGCACCTCTAGTCAAGGCTTC	CARSTSSQGF
NA	TRBV23-1	TRBJ2-7	NA	TGCGCCAGTATTGCCCCGGGACGGAGCTCCTACGAGCAGTACTTC	CASIAPGRSSYEQYF
NA	TRBV10-3	TRBJ2-1	NA	TGTGCCATCAGTGGGACAGCGTACAATGAGCAGTTCTTC	CAISGTAYNEQFF